The T cell receptor beta chain described here comes from a study of blood T cell repertoires in COVID-19. Study in general: COVID-19 samples collected from the United States, Italy and Spain covered acute and convalescent phases. T cells, B-cell-depleted T cells, or PBMCs supplied cDNA or gDNA.

Source study methods: Researchers report that nucleated cell counts were estimated from reference gene primer amplification. Clones were sequenced by immunoSEQ multiplex PCR, and TCRdb holds only the in-frame ones, with some missing. The V and J calls and clone size were taken over from that table, and D and trimming were inferred from the DNA. The sample carries some 57,000 clones, more than 70% recorded once. This CDR3 spans 12 amino acids. Trimming took off 6 bases at V and 4 bases at J, with 10 bases between the two ends. The germline V gene encodes CDR1 LGHDT and CDR2 YNNKEL (reference sequence). This clone was observed a few times.

The specimen sequenced was peripheral blood. The chain links TRBV3-1 (or the pseudogene TRBV3-2) to TRBJ2-7; D possibly corresponds to TRBD1 (6 bases). The sequence came from a woman of 80 years or more with acute or convalescent COVID-19. The DNA of the CDR3 is TGTGCCAGCAGTCGACAGGATTACGAGCAGTACTTC. Protein product: CASSRQDYEQYF.